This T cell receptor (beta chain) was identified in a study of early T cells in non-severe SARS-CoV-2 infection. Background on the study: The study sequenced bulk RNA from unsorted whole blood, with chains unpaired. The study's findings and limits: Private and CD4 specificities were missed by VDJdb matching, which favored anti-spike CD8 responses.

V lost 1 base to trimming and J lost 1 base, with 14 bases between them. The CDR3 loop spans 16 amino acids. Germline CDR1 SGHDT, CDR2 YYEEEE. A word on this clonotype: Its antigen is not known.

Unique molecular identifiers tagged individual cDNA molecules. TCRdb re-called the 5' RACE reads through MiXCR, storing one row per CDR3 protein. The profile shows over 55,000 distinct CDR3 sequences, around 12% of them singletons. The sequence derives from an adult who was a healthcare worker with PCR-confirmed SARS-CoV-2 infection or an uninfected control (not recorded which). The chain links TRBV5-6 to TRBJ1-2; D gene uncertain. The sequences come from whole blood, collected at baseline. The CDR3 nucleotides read TGTGCCAGCAGCTTGCGAAGAATAAACATTAACTATGGCTACACCTTC. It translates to CASSLRRININYGYTF.